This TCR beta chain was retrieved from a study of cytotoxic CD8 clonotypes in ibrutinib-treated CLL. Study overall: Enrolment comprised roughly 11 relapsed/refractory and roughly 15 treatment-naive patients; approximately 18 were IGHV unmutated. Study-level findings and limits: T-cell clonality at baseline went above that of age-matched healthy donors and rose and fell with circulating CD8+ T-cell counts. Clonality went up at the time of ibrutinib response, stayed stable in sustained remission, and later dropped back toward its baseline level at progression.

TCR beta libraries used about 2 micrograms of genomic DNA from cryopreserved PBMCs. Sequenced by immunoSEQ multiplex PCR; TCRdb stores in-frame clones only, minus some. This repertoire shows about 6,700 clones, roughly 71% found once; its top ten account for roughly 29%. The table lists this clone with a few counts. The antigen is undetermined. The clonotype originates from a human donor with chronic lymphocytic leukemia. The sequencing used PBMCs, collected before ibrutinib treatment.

The CDR3 loop is CASSLWDTPRSYEQYF. CDR3 nucleotides: TGTGCCAGCAGCCTCTGGGACACCCCGCGGTCCTACGAGCAGTACTTC. This chain links TRBV11-3 with TRBJ2-7, with D perhaps matching TRBD1 (6 bases). The CDR3 consists of 16 residues. V was pared by 5 bases and J by 1 base, with 18 bases between. Germline values: CDR1 SGHNT, CDR2 YENEEA.